What follows is one TCR beta chain and its context. Using immunoSEQ multiplex PCR, the repertoire was profiled, and TCRdb retains in-frame clones only, with some absent. The sample contains tens of thousands of clones, about 94% of which appear only once. The sample comes from a study of T cell changes during pregnancy in multiple sclerosis. Trimming took 5 bases from V and 2 from J; bases not matched to a gene: 7. This CDR3 has 15 residues. CDR1 is MNHEY, CDR2 SVGAGI, per germline. The chain carries TRBV6-5 and TRBJ2-5; 8 bases agree with TRBD1. The receptor comes from a female donor with multiple sclerosis, enrolled in a pregnancy study. Sequencing used CD8+ T cells from peripheral blood mononuclear cells, obtained in the third trimester of pregnancy. For the CDR3, the DNA is TGTGCCAGCAGTCCGTTACAGGGGGGTCAAGAGACCCAGTACTTC. This codes for CASSPLQGGQETQYF.